The next 23 T cell receptor beta chains were all read from a single sample in a study of T cells in Graves' hyperthyroidism and ophthalmopathy. RNA transcripts gave rise to amplified TCR beta CDR3 regions. HTBI primers were the set used in a first-round RT-PCR of the TCR CDR3. Each CDR3 protein gets one entry after TCRdb re-called the multiplex PCR reads with MiXCR. The sample lists 650,000 to 800,000 distinct CDR3 sequences, 45% occurring once. The sample consisted of peripheral blood or thyroid tissue (not recorded which). The receptors derive from an adult man with Graves' disease, either hyperthyroidism or ophthalmopathy (not recorded which).

This clonotype occurred a few times. The V and J genes are TRBV19 and TRBJ1-4; D is undetermined. Deletions cut 6 bases from V and 0 bases from J, with 14 bases between. The CDR3 consists of 16 residues. Per the germline V gene, CDR1 is LNHDA and CDR2 is SQIVND (reference sequence). CDR3 sequence: CASRYHNDATNEKLFF. Written as DNA, the CDR3 is TGTGCCAGTAGGTACCACAACGACGCAACTAATGAAAAACTGTTTTTT. The full variable domain, its missing parts supplied by reference TRBV19 and TRBJ1-4, is DGGITQSPKYLFRKEGQNVTLSCEQNLNHDAMYWYRQDPGQGLRLIYYSQIVNDFQKGDIAEGYSVSREKKESFPLTVTSAQKNPTAFYLCASRYHNDATNEKLFFGSGTQLSVL.

V and J are TRBV25-1 and TRBJ1-1; D might be TRBD1 (6 bases). This CDR3 comprises 13 residues. CDR1 is MGHDK, CDR2 SYGVNS, per germline. CDR3 amino acids: CARVGAVGTEAFF. The CDR3 region has the DNA TGTGCTAGAGTGGGGGCGGTAGGCACTGAAGCTTTCTTT.

This clonotype was recorded at least ten times. The chain uses TRBV29-1 and TRBJ1-6; D remains unclear. Trimming stripped 4 bases from V and 9 bases from J, with 10 bases between. CDR1 is SQVTM and CDR2 is ANQGSEA in the germline V gene. The CDR3 is 12 residues long. For the CDR3, the DNA is TGCAGCGTTGCCGGTTTGGGTTCACCCCTCCACTTT. Translation: CSVAGLGSPLHF.

With regard to this clonotype: The germline gene is not matched at one end of the junction; a read error may be the cause. The chain joins TRBV2 to TRBJ2-7; D possibly matches TRBD1 or TRBD2 (5 bases each). There are 13 residues in the CDR3. From germline, CDR1 is SNHLY and CDR2 FYNNEI. CDR3: CAGSARMGDEQYF. CDR3 DNA sequence: TGTGCCGGCAGTGCCCGGATGGGGGACGAGCAGTACTTC.

This clonotype was counted once. A much larger clone lies one base from this, so it may be a read error. V is TRBV25-1 and J is TRBJ1-6; 7 bases match TRBD1. The CDR3 spans 17 residues. Germline lookup yields CDR1 MGHDK and CDR2 SYGVNS. The junction had 8 bases not matched to a gene; V was cut back by 3 bases and J by 3 bases. This CDR3 reads CASSDVRGTDYNSPLHF. CDR3 DNA sequence: TGTGCCAGCAGTGATGTCCGCGGGACAGACTATAATTCACCCCTCCACTTT.

The chain recombines TRBV7-2 with TRBJ2-5; 8 bases fit TRBD1. This CDR3 spans 14 amino acids. The germline V gene has CDR1 SGHTA and CDR2 FQGNSA. V gave up 3 bases and J gave up 4 bases; unmatched junction bases: 4. The CDR3 loop is CASSFQGARETQYF. The CDR3 DNA reads TGTGCCAGCAGCTTTCAGGGGGCCCGAGAGACCCAGTACTTC.

As regards this clonotype: Germline and junction disagree at one end, which may indicate a read error. The V call is TRBV6-5, the J call TRBJ2-7; 7 bases agree with TRBD1. This CDR3 comprises 17 residues. The germline V gene encodes CDR1 MNHEY and CDR2 SVGAGI. The CDR3 coding sequence is TGTGCCATCAGTTACTCGATAGGGACAGAGACCTCCTACGAGCAGTACTTC. Translation: CAISYSIGTETSYEQYF.

This rearrangement joins TRBV5-4 to TRBJ2-7, with TRBD1 matching over 8 bases. The CDR3 is 9 residues long. Looked up from germline, CDR1 is SGHNT and CDR2 is YYREEE (reference sequence). The CDR3 protein is CASSWGDRV. The CDR3 coding sequence is TGTGCCAGCAGCTGGGGGGACAGGGTC.

This clonotype was observed a handful of times. This rearrangement joins TRBV12-3 or TRBV12-4 to TRBJ1-3, with 7 positions matching TRBD1. The CDR3 sequence is 14 residues long. Losses at the gene ends were 9 bases for V and 0 bases for J; bases not matched to a gene: 5. The CDR3 coding sequence is TGTGCCAGTATCCACAGGGGCTCTGGAAACACCATATATTTT. Translation: CASIHRGSGNTIYF.

V and J are TRBV29-1 and TRBJ2-7; 15 bases fit TRBD2. Germline assignment: CDR1 SQVTM and CDR2 ANQGSEA. The CDR3 runs 15 residues. Trimming removed 8 bases from V and 7 bases from J; junction bases left unmatched: 12. CDR3 bases: TGCAGCACCTTAAGGGGACTAGCGGGAGGAAGGGAGCAGTACTTC. Its protein product is CSTLRGLAGGREQYF.

Ten or more counts support this clonotype. This chain links TRBV29-1 with TRBJ1-2, with 10 positions matching TRBD1. The CDR3 consists of 14 residues. V lost 7 bases, J lost 4 bases, and 9 bases stayed unmatched. The germline V gene has CDR1 SQVTM and CDR2 ANQGSEA. The CDR3 DNA is TGCAGCGCGAAGGGACAGGGGTACCTCTATGGCTACACCTTC. Translating it yields CSAKGQGYLYGYTF.

The rearrangement links TRBV20-1 to TRBJ1-2; the D is unclear. Germline loops: CDR1 DFQATT, CDR2 SNEGSKA (reference sequence). CDR3 size: 12 residues. Trimming removed 0 bases at V and 4 bases at J, with 6 bases between. The CDR3 sequence is CSARDFLYGYTF. The CDR3 DNA reads as TGCAGTGCTAGAGATTTTCTCTATGGCTACACCTTC.

As concerns this clonotype: A single base separates this from a much larger clone, so it may be a read error. The genes are TRBV19 and TRBJ1-5, with a weak D call TRBD1 (5 bases). The germline CDR1 and CDR2 sequences are LNHDA and SQIVND (reference sequence). Trimming pared 6 bases from V and 9 bases from J, leaving 15 bases between. The CDR3 consists of 13 residues. This chain's CDR3 is CASRPGLRRPQHF. The CDR3 DNA sequence: TGTGCCAGTAGACCAGGGTTGAGGCGGCCCCAGCATTTT. The full variable domain, with the rest looked up from reference TRBV19 and TRBJ1-5, is DGGITQSPKYLFRKEGQNVTLSCEQNLNHDAMYWYRQDPGQGLRLIYYSQIVNDFQKGDIAEGYSVSREKKESFPLTVTSAQKNPTAFYLCASRPGLRRPQHFGDGTRLSIL.

This clonotype was observed many times. The V gene is TRBV7-9, the J gene TRBJ1-5, with TRBD1 matching over 10 bases. The V and J ends lost 4 bases and 5 bases, in that order; junction bases with no gene match: 5. CDR3 length equals 15 residues. Germline V lookup: CDR1 SEHNR, CDR2 FQNEAQ (reference sequence). CDR3 bases: TGTGCCAGCAGCTCGGGGACAGGGGTTGATCAGCCCCAGCATTTT. It codes for CASSSGTGVDQPQHF.

V gene TRBV20-1 combines with J gene TRBJ1-5; 8 nucleotides align to TRBD1. The CDR3 totals 15 residues. J gave up 5 bases and V 5 bases, and 11 bases lay outside the gene matches. The germline V gene has CDR1 DFQATT and CDR2 SNEGSKA (reference sequence). For the CDR3, the DNA is TGCAGTGCTCAGCCTCCAGGGGGCTGGGATCAGCCCCAGCATTTT. Residues: CSAQPPGGWDQPQHF.

V gene TRBV7-2 combines with J gene TRBJ1-2; D is unresolved. Germline V lookup: CDR1 SGHTA, CDR2 FQGNSA. This CDR3 comprises 15 residues. V shed 5 bases and J shed 3 bases, with 16 bases lying between them. DNA for the CDR3: TGTGCCAGCAGCCAAGCGTTCGGGTCGTACTATGGCTACACCTTC. This gives the protein CASSQAFGSYYGYTF.

The chain employs TRBV19 and TRBJ1-4; D is undetermined. From germline, CDR1 is LNHDA and CDR2 SQIVND (reference sequence). Trimming left V 3 bases short and J 11 bases short, with 7 bases between. The length of the CDR3 is 11 residues. CDR3 amino acids: CASSMGDKLFF. CDR3 nucleotides: TGTGCCAGTAGTATGGGTGATAAACTGTTTTTT.

The V call is TRBV2, the J call TRBJ1-5, with a possible D match to TRBD1 (5 bases). Per the germline V gene, CDR1 is SNHLY and CDR2 is FYNNEI. The CDR3 covers 14 residues. V was pared by 8 bases and J by 3 bases, with 14 bases between. The DNA for the CDR3 is TGTGCCAGCCCGGGACTTGGGGCCAATCAGCCCCAGCATTTT. This gives the protein CASPGLGANQPQHF. Full variable domain (rest looked up from reference TRBV2 and TRBJ1-5): EPEVTQTPSHQVTQMGQEVILRCVPISNHLYFYWYRQILGQKVEFLVSFYNNEISEKSEIFDDQFSVERPDGSNFTLKIRSTKLEDSAMYFCASPGLGANQPQHFGDGTRLSIL.

This clonotype was recorded many times. V gene TRBV13 combines with J gene TRBJ2-7; possible D gene TRBD2, 6 bases. Germline loops: CDR1 PRHDT, CDR2 FYEKMQ (reference sequence). This CDR3 comprises 13 residues. Trimming stripped 5 bases from V and 9 bases from J, with 17 bases between. The CDR3 is CASSPWGEGAQYF. The CDR3 bases are TGTGCCAGCAGCCCGTGGGGGGAAGGAGCGCAGTACTTC.

This CDR3 is CASSRPGQGRSPLHF. As DNA, the CDR3 is TGTGCCAGCAGCCGTCCGGGACAGGGCCGTTCACCCCTCCACTTT. This chain links TRBV6-5 with TRBJ1-6, with 9 bases that match TRBD1. The CDR3 totals 15 residues. Germline CDR1 is MNHEY and CDR2 is SVGAGI. V shed 6 bases and J 9 bases; nucleotides not matched to a gene: 9.

The chain carries TRBV7-8 and TRBJ2-5, with 10 bases lining up with TRBD2. Germline V gives CDR1 SGHVS, CDR2 FQNEAQ. The CDR3 consists of 16 residues. J was trimmed by 2 bases and V by 0 bases; bases with no gene match: 3. In nucleotides, the CDR3 is TGTGCCAGCAGCTTAGCGGGTAGCGGGAGGCAAGAGACCCAGTACTTC. It yields the protein CASSLAGSGRQETQYF. Using reference TRBV7-8 and TRBJ2-5 for the parts outside the CDR3, the full variable domain is GAGVSQSPRYKVAKRGQDVALRCDPISGHVSLFWYQQALGQGPEFLTYFQNEAQLDKSGLPSDRFFAERPEGSVSTLKIQRTQQEDSAVYLCASSLAGSGRQETQYFGPGTRLLVL.

There are a few counts of this clonotype. V usage is TRBV5-1 and J usage is TRBJ2-7, with 14 bases identical to TRBD2. This CDR3 contains 17 residues. CDR1 and CDR2 (germline): SGHRS, YFSETQ. J gave up 4 bases and V 3 bases, and 9 bases lay outside the gene matches. CDR3 protein: CASSWGSGTSGRYEQYF. The CDR3 DNA is TGCGCCAGCAGCTGGGGATCCGGGACTAGCGGGAGATACGAGCAGTACTTC.

This clonotype showed up many times. The chain couples TRBV29-1 to TRBJ1-1; possible D gene TRBD1, 6 bases. The germline V gene has CDR1 SQVTM and CDR2 ANQGSEA. Trimming took off 8 bases at V and 10 bases at J, with 17 bases between the two ends. This CDR3 spans 11 amino acids. The CDR3 sequence is CSTEGGEGAFF. The CDR3 DNA follows: TGCAGCACCGAAGGGGGTGAGGGAGCTTTCTTT.